This T cell receptor (beta chain) was found in a study of vaccination and CD4 T cells after COVID-19. The overall study: Post-COVID draws followed diagnosis by a median around 100 days (range 35 to 161).

The CDR3 extends over 15 amino acids. Germline CDR1 is MGHRA and CDR2 is YSYEKL. The J segment lost 4 bases and the V segment lost 0 bases, leaving 3 bases of the junction unmatched. Oncomine TCR Beta short-read sequencing was applied to DNA from cultured CD4+ T cells. Via MiXCR, TCRdb re-called the PCR reads, giving one row per CDR3 protein. The profile shows around 16,000 distinct CDR3 sequences, around 50% of them singletons. Time point specified: late sampling 161 to 241 days after vaccination in three convalescent patients. The treatment denotes: approximately nine-day PBMC culture with coronavirus spike peptide pools or control peptides (ViraFEST assay). Before TCRs were sequenced, ViraFEST expanded antigen-specific T cells with peptide pools. With regard to this clonotype: Its antigen is undetermined.

The sample was CD4+ T cells from blood, cultured in vitro, taken about 7 months after SARS-CoV-2 vaccination. The chain joins TRBV4-1 to TRBJ2-5, with 9 bases fitting TRBD2. The TCR sequence derives from a human donor who had recovered from COVID-19. CDR3 bases: TGCGCCAGCAGCCAAGATGGGACTAGCCTAGAGACCCAGTACTTC. Translating gives CASSQDGTSLETQYF.